These 7 T cell receptor beta chains came from one sample sequenced in a study of CD8+CD57+ T cells in acquired aplastic anemia (dated 2018 in TCRdb). The patients picked for sequencing were ones in whom flow cytometry had shown an expansion of CD8+CD57+ cells. The instrument given in TCRdb is Illumina HiSeq 2000. Genomic DNA was used as template for profiling of TCR beta VDJ combinations and CDR3 sequences. TCRdb reanalyzed the raw reads on its own, using fastp at Q25 for trimming and MiXCR for clone calling, and kept in-frame beta chains. Rows matching on CDR3 protein sequence are summarized as one entry with the most common DNA and genes. For this sample the table gives about 58,000 distinct CDR3 sequences, of which 55% to 70% were detected only once. In total, the top ten clones hold approximately 15% of the sample. Sequences were obtained from sorted CD4+, CD8+, or CD8+CD57+ T cells (not recorded which) from PBMCs. The receptors shown here come from a human donor with aplastic anemia.

The rearrangement uses TRBV24-1 and TRBJ2-3; D remains unclear. The CDR3 consists of 14 residues. The germline gives CDR1 KGHDR, CDR2 SFDVKD. The V end lost 5 bases, the J end lost 0 bases, and 8 bases lay between the germline ends. In nucleotides, the CDR3 is TGTGCCACCAGTGCGGCAGGCAGCACAGATACGCAGTATTTT. It translates to CATSAAGSTDTQYF.

This clonotype was seen more than once but under ten times. The chain uses TRBV10-3 and TRBJ1-1; D perhaps matches TRBD1 (6 bases). V lost 3 bases and J lost 11, with 10 bases in between. Germline CDR1 and CDR2: ENHRY and SYGVKD. The CDR3 spans 11 residues. The CDR3 sequence: CAISEGGDAFF. The CDR3 nucleotides are TGTGCCATCAGTGAAGGGGGGGACGCTTTCTTT.

The rearrangement links TRBV7-3 to TRBJ1-1; D possibly corresponds to TRBD1 (5 bases). CDR1 and CDR2 (germline): SGHTA, FQGTGA. This CDR3 is 15 amino acids long. V gave up 5 bases and J gave up 5 bases, with 18 bases separating them. The CDR3 DNA reads as TGTGCCAGCAGCGTCGGGACGGGCGGGGAAACTGAAGCTTTCTTT. It yields the protein CASSVGTGGETEAFF.

The CDR3 sequence is CASSQDWDGSYEQYF. The CDR3 bases are TGCGCCAGCAGCCAAGATTGGGACGGCTCCTACGAGCAGTACTTC. V is TRBV4-3 and J is TRBJ2-7, with D perhaps being TRBD1 or TRBD2 (5 bases each). CDR1 LGHNA and CDR2 YSLEER come from the germline V gene. The CDR3 has 15 residues. Trimming left V 0 bases short and J 0 bases short, with 9 bases between.

A remark on this clonotype: The CDR3 does not end in the conserved phenylalanine or tryptophan, so this is likely a read error. The chain links TRBV5-6 to TRBJ1-6, with D perhaps TRBD1 (5 bases). Deletions cut 5 bases from V and 7 bases from J, with 16 bases between. Per germline, CDR1 SGHDT and CDR2 YYEEEE. The CDR3 consists of 15 residues. The CDR3 protein is CASSLEGATNSPLHL. As DNA, the CDR3 is TGTGCCAGCAGTCTGGAAGGGGCAACCAATTCACCCCTCCACCTT.

The gene calls are TRBV2 and TRBJ1-2; D uncertain. V lost 1 base to trimming and J lost 6 bases, with 18 bases between them. Germline CDR1 is SNHLY and CDR2 is FYNNEI. CDR3 length: 16 residues. This chain's CDR3 is CASSEEFWASRDGYTF. CDR3 DNA sequence: TGTGCCAGCAGTGAAGAGTTTTGGGCCAGTCGGGATGGCTACACCTTC.

By its share, this clonotype is medium-sized. The chain joins TRBV2 to TRBJ2-7; the match to TRBD1 covers 7 bases. Germline loops: CDR1 SNHLY, CDR2 FYNNEI. CDR3 length: 12 amino acids. V shed 8 bases, J shed 7 bases, and the junction held 8 bases outside the gene matches. CDR3 in amino acids: CASGDSPREQYV. The CDR3 coding sequence is TGTGCCAGCGGGGACAGTCCTAGGGAGCAGTACGTC.